Each of the 26 T cell receptor beta chains below was sequenced from the same sample in a study of T cell repertoires in cytomegalovirus infection. TCRdb used MiXCR to reprocess the reads, holding one entry per CDR3 protein. This sample has about 900,000 distinct CDR3 sequences, with roughly 30% found just once. No antigen has been identified for these receptors. The specimen comprised cultured CD8+ T cells from PBMCs, sampled from culture after CMV antigen stimulation. Source of these receptors: a human donor in good health (CMV status not recorded). Some clones in this sample may be carry-over from other donors' samples.

This clonotype was seen just once. The CDR3, as DNA: TGTGCCAGCAGTGAAGAACATCAGCCCCAGCATTTT. Residues: CASSEEHQPQHF. The gene calls are TRBV6-1 and TRBJ1-5, with D unresolved. The CDR3 has 12 residues. The germline gives CDR1 MNHNS, CDR2 SASEGT. Trimming took 1 base from V and 5 from J, leaving 3 bases between them.

This clonotype occurred many times. The genes are TRBV7-9 and TRBJ1-1; D is uncertain. Trimming cost V 7 bases and J 4 bases, with 13 bases left between them. This CDR3 is 13 amino acids long. The germline V gene encodes CDR1 SEHNR and CDR2 FQNEAQ (reference sequence). This CDR3 is CASNPQHITEAFF. The CDR3 DNA follows: TGTGCCAGCAACCCCCAGCACATCACTGAAGCTTTCTTT.

The chain combines TRBV12-5 with TRBJ2-7; possible D gene TRBD2, 5 bases. The CDR3 contains 14 residues. CDR1 is LGHNT and CDR2 is FRNRAP in the germline V gene. Trimming removed 7 bases at V and 3 bases at J, with 16 bases between. The chain's CDR3 is CASVERQEVYEQYV. DNA for the CDR3: TGTGCTAGTGTAGAAAGGCAGGAGGTCTACGAGCAGTACGTC.

This clonotype was found a few times. V usage is TRBV6-5 and J usage is TRBJ1-1; D might be TRBD1 (5 bases). V was trimmed by 1 base and J by 7 bases, leaving 7 bases between them. The CDR3 is 12 amino acids. CDR1 is MNHEY, CDR2 SVGAGI, per germline. The CDR3 DNA sequence: TGTGCCAGCAGTTACTTCACAGGTGAAGCTTTCTTT. It specifies CASSYFTGEAFF.

This clonotype was counted only a few times. The V call is TRBV7-6, the J call TRBJ2-7, with no clear D. V was clipped by 1 base and J by 5 bases, with 15 bases between them. Germline values: CDR1 SGHVS, CDR2 FNYEAQ. This CDR3 contains 15 residues. In nucleotides, the CDR3 is TGTGCCAGCAGCTTAGTGGGTGGTAGGGTCCACGAGCAGTACTTC. This codes for CASSLVGGRVHEQYF. Complete variable domain (other parts from reference TRBV7-6 and TRBJ2-7): GAGVSQSPRYKVTKRGQDVALRCDPISGHVSLYWYRQALGQGPEFLTYFNYEAQQDKSGLPNDRFSAERPEGSISTLTIQRTEQRDSAMYRCASSLVGGRVHEQYFGPGTRLTVT.

This clonotype was recorded a few times. The chain carries TRBV19 and TRBJ2-7; D is undetermined. This CDR3 comprises 14 residues. The V and J ends lost 2 bases and 0 bases respectively, with 8 bases between them. Germline CDR1 is LNHDA and CDR2 is SQIVND (reference sequence). The DNA for the CDR3 is TGTGCCAGTAGTATATTGGGCGACTCCTACGAGCAGTACTTC. It codes for CASSILGDSYEQYF.

This clonotype was picked up a small number of times. V usage is TRBV6-1 and J usage is TRBJ2-1; 7 positions match TRBD2. The CDR3 has 15 amino acids. The germline gives CDR1 MNHNS, CDR2 SASEGT. V gave up 5 bases and J gave up 9 bases; unmatched junction bases: 13. Here the CDR3 DNA reads TGTGCCAGCAGTTGGCTAGCGGAATCCAGTGGTGAGCAGTTCTTC. Translating gives CASSWLAESSGEQFF.

The chain uses TRBV10-3 and TRBJ2-6; D is uncertain. This CDR3 region has 13 residues. V lost 10 bases, J lost 3 bases, and 10 bases lay in between. CDR1 and CDR2 from the germline V gene are ENHRY and SYGVKD. The CDR3 DNA follows: TGTGCCACCCTCCTTAGTGGGGCCAACGTCCTGACTTTC. It specifies CATLLSGANVLTF.

This clonotype was seen repeatedly, ten times or more. The rearrangement joins TRBV7-6 to TRBJ2-2; D gene unclear. The V end was cut by 1 base, the J end by 4 bases, with 7 bases between. From germline, CDR1 is SGHVS and CDR2 FNYEAQ. The CDR3 sequence is 14 residues long. The CDR3 is CASSLERFTGELFF. In nucleotides, the CDR3 is TGTGCCAGCAGCTTAGAACGTTTCACCGGGGAGCTGTTTTTT.

This clonotype occurred a few times. The rearrangement links TRBV14 to TRBJ1-3; D not resolved. This CDR3 spans 15 amino acids. The germline V and J ends were trimmed by 1 base and 4 bases, with 11 bases remaining between them. Germline CDR1 reads SGHDN; CDR2 reads FVKESK. This chain's CDR3 is CASSQGYMMGNTIYF. The CDR3 DNA reads TGTGCCAGCAGCCAAGGATACATGATGGGAAACACCATATATTTT.

The sample holds many counts of this clonotype. The CDR3 coding sequence is TGTGCCAGCAGCCTCCGAGTCCCCGGAAACGAGCAGTACTTC. Amino acids: CASSLRVPGNEQYF. The chain employs TRBV7-6 and TRBJ2-7, with D hard to call. The CDR3 runs 14 residues. V was pared by 5 bases and J by 5 bases, with 16 bases between. Germline loops: CDR1 SGHVS, CDR2 FNYEAQ.

The CDR3 DNA sequence: TGTGCTAGTGGTTTGGCCACTCGGATCGATGGCTACACCTTC. Its protein product is CASGLATRIDGYTF. The gene calls are TRBV12-5 and TRBJ1-2; D gene unclear. Germline V gene lookup returns CDR1 LGHNT and CDR2 FRNRAP. The CDR3 consists of 14 residues. The V and J ends lost 1 base and 6 bases respectively, with 12 bases between them.

The rearrangement links TRBV20-1 to TRBJ2-7; D is uncertain. The CDR3 loop spans 14 amino acids. Germline values: CDR1 DFQATT, CDR2 SNEGSKA (reference sequence). As DNA, the CDR3 is TGCAGTGCAAGAGACATCGCGGCAGCCTGGGAGCAGTACGTC. Its translation is CSARDIAAAWEQYV.

This clonotype was observed a handful of times. A single base separates this from a much larger clone, so it may be a read error. V is TRBV7-6 and J is TRBJ2-2; D tentatively fits TRBD1 or TRBD2 (5 bases each). CDR1 and CDR2 (germline): SGHVS, FNYEAQ. The CDR3 consists of 17 residues. This CDR3 is CANSLGFFRGNAGELFF. In DNA form, the CDR3 reads TGTGCCAACAGCTTAGGATTTTTCCGGGGCAACGCCGGGGAGCTGTTTTTT.

The J gene is TRBJ2-1, the V gene TRBV15; 8 bases align to TRBD2. The CDR3 has 16 amino acids. The germline CDR1 and CDR2 sequences are LNHNV and YYDKDF (reference sequence). The V segment lost 2 bases and the J segment 3 bases; nucleotides outside the gene matches: 6. CDR3 DNA sequence: TGTGCCACCAGCAGACCCAAAGCGGGGGTCTACAATGAGCAGTTCTTC. Translated: CATSRPKAGVYNEQFF.

This clonotype was counted many times. The CDR3 loop reads CASSLFRTAQNQPQHF. DNA of the CDR3: TGTGCCAGCAGCTTATTTAGGACCGCTCAAAATCAGCCCCAGCATTTT. This chain connects TRBV7-8 to TRBJ1-5; D is unresolved. Trimming shortened V by 2 bases and J by 4 bases, and 15 bases separated the two germline ends. CDR1 and CDR2 (germline): SGHVS, FQNEAQ. The length of the CDR3 is 16 residues.

This clonotype was counted a few times. V is TRBV15 and J is TRBJ1-1; D remains unclear. CDR3 length: 14 residues. CDR1 and CDR2 from the germline V gene are LNHNV and YYDKDF (reference sequence). V lost 4 bases and J lost 5, with 14 bases in between. In nucleotides, the CDR3 is TGTGCCACCAGCACCCTAGCGGGAGGGACTGAAGCTTTCTTT. Protein: CATSTLAGGTEAFF.

This clonotype was detected a few times. This sequence joins TRBV5-6 and TRBJ2-7, with D perhaps TRBD1 or TRBD2 (5 bases each). This CDR3 has 14 amino acids. V was shortened by 4 bases and J by 7 bases, with 18 bases between the two germline ends. Germline V gene sequence: CDR1 SGHDT, CDR2 YYEEEE. The CDR3 region is CASSVRDGLWEQYV. The CDR3 region has the DNA TGTGCCAGCAGCGTCCGGGACGGGCTGTGGGAGCAGTACGTC.

This clonotype was seen repeatedly, ten times or more. The rearrangement joins TRBV12-3 or TRBV12-4 to TRBJ2-7; 9 bases map to TRBD1. V lost 6 bases and J lost 3; bases outside the gene matches: 9. The CDR3 length is 15 residues. The DNA of the CDR3 is TGTGCCAGCAGCTCCCCCGGGACAGGGCTCTACGAGCAGTACTTC. Translating gives CASSSPGTGLYEQYF.

V is TRBV11-2 and J is TRBJ1-3; unclear D gene. V lost 4 bases to trimming and J lost 0 bases, with 10 bases between them. Germline V gene data show CDR1 as SGHAT and CDR2 as FQNNGV. The length of the CDR3 is 15 residues. The CDR3 is CASSSSSYSGNTIYF. The DNA for the CDR3 is TGTGCCAGCAGCTCCTCAAGCTACTCTGGAAACACCATATATTTT.

Here the CDR3 reads CASSPAELRGVDNEQFF. The CDR3 bases are TGTGCCAGCAGCCCCGCCGAGCTAAGGGGGGTGGACAATGAGCAGTTCTTC. V and J are TRBV25-1 and TRBJ2-1; TRBD1 or TRBD2 may be the D gene (6 bases each). Per the germline V gene, CDR1 is MGHDK and CDR2 is SYGVNS. CDR3 length: 17 amino acids. Trimming stripped 6 bases from V and 5 bases from J, with 23 bases between. The variable domain in full, completed from reference TRBV25-1 and TRBJ2-1, reads EADIYQTPRYLVIGTGKKITLECSQTMGHDKMYWYQQDPGMELHLIHYSYGVNSTEKGDLSSESTVSRIRTEHFPLTLESARPSHTSQYLCASSPAELRGVDNEQFFGPGTRLTVL.

The V call is TRBV7-2, the J call TRBJ2-2; 10 nucleotides match TRBD1. V dropped 5 bases and J dropped 5; count of bases not matched to a gene: 11. This CDR3 has 17 residues. CDR1 and CDR2 from the germline V gene are SGHTA and FQGNSA. The CDR3 is CASSPSPGTGVTGELFF. CDR3 DNA sequence: TGTGCCAGCAGCCCTAGTCCCGGGACAGGGGTTACCGGGGAGCTGTTTTTT.

This clonotype has only a few counts. V gene TRBV7-9 combines with J gene TRBJ2-1; D may be TRBD1 (6 bases). Deletions cut 6 bases from V and 8 bases from J, with 14 bases between. The CDR3 has 13 amino acids. Per germline, CDR1 SEHNR and CDR2 FQNEAQ (reference sequence). In nucleotides, the CDR3 is TGTGCCAGCAGTACAGGGACGGTCTATGAGCAGTTCTTC. This translates into CASSTGTVYEQFF.

This clonotype showed up just a few times. The chain combines TRBV12-3 or TRBV12-4 with TRBJ2-4; no clear D gene. The CDR3 totals 13 residues. The germline V and J ends were trimmed by 8 bases and 0 bases, with 8 bases remaining between them. The CDR3 nucleotides are TGTGCCAGCCACGGTCCAGCCAAAAACATTCAGTACTTC. As protein: CASHGPAKNIQYF.

This clonotype was seen only once. This chain connects TRBV5-5 to TRBJ2-3, with D perhaps TRBD2 (6 bases). The germline V gene encodes CDR1 SGHKS and CDR2 YYEKEE (reference sequence). This CDR3 is built from 14 residues. V was cut by 2 bases and J by 4 bases, with 11 bases left in between. CDR3 nucleotides: TGTGCCAGCAGCTTCGACATAGCGGCAGATACGCAGTATTTT. It translates to CASSFDIAADTQYF.

This clonotype was counted a few times. This chain links TRBV6-2 or TRBV6-3 with TRBJ1-6; TRBD1 might be the D (5 bases). V lost 10 bases, J lost 0 bases, and 13 bases lay in between. Germline CDR1 is MNHEY and CDR2 is SVGEGT. This CDR3 is built from 15 residues. The DNA for the CDR3 is TGTGCCACACGACAGTCCAGCTCCTATAATTCACCCCTCCACTTT. Amino acid sequence: CATRQSSSYNSPLHF.